The rows below give T cell receptor beta chains drawn from one sample of a study of T cell responses to AZD1222 COVID-19 vaccine. Assay used: immunoSEQ multiplex PCR; TCRdb lists only in-frame clones, some missing. The sample has roughly 170,000 clones; about 92% are singletons. The sequences come from peripheral blood, collected on day 0 of AZD1222 vaccination. These receptors all come from an adult in good health. The CDR3 runs from the conserved cysteine through the conserved F or W. The order of the fields is clone size, J gene, V gene, D gene, CDR3 DNA, CDR3 protein. A D gene is named only where the DNA matches it firmly. Only some rows state a clone size, as once, few, many or a class for expanded clones.

NA TRBJ2-1 TRBV5-6 NA TGTGCCAGCAGCCTGTCCATGGACAATGTAAATGAGCAGTTCTTC CASSLSMDNVNEQFF
NA TRBJ2-5 TRBV5-1 TRBD1 TGCGCCAGCAGCTTACTCCGACAGGGGCAAGAGACCCAGTACTTC CASSLLRQGQETQYF
NA TRBJ2-1 TRBV24-1 NA TGTGCCACCAGTGACCGGTCTGAGGGGGGATGGTACAATGAGCAGTTCTTC CATSDRSEGGWYNEQFF
NA TRBJ2-2 TRBV19 NA TGTGCCAGTAGTCTCACAGGGCCCACCGGGGAGCTGTTTTTT CASSLTGPTGELFF
NA TRBJ1-5 TRBV7-2 NA TGTGCCAGCAGCGCTTCCATGGTGTTAAATCAGCCCCAGCATTTT CASSASMVLNQPQHF
NA TRBJ1-1 TRBV7-9 NA TGTGCCAGCAGCTTAGACTTATCGCGGGGAACTGAAGCTTTCTTT CASSLDLSRGTEAFF
NA TRBJ2-5 TRBV4-2 NA TGTGCCAGCAGCCAAGATCTTCCAGAGACCCAGTACTTC CASSQDLPETQYF
once TRBJ2-7 TRBV2 NA TGTGCCAGCAGCGTAGACAGGAGGTTTGGCGAGCAGTACTTC CASSVDRRFGEQYF
NA TRBJ1-5 TRBV7-9 NA TGTGCCAGCAGCTCAGTCGAAGACAATCAGCCCCAGCATTTT CASSSVEDNQPQHF
NA TRBJ1-2 TRBV12-3/TRBV12-4 NA TGTGCCAGCAGTCTGGACGTCGCCTATGGCTACACCTTC CASSLDVAYGYTF
NA TRBJ1-1 TRBV24-1 NA TGTGCCACAGCAGACTGTCCTGAAGCTTTCTTT CATADCPEAFF
NA TRBJ1-6 TRBV3-1/TRBV3-2 TRBD1 TGTGCCAGCAGCCGGACAGGGGTAGAATCACCCCTCCACTTT CASSRTGVESPLHF
NA TRBJ1-4 TRBV28 NA TGTGCCAGCAGTTTATTGACTCGAGGGTCGTATGAAAAACTGTTTTTT CASSLLTRGSYEKLFF
NA TRBJ2-2 TRBV14 NA TGTGCCAGCAGCCCACCGACCGAGAACACCGGGGAGCTGTTTTTT CASSPPTENTGELFF
once TRBJ1-5 TRBV6-6 NA TGTGCCAGCAGTTACAGTAATAGCAATCAGCCCCAGCATTTT CASSYSNSNQPQHF
NA TRBJ1-4 TRBV28 TRBD1 TGTGCCAGCAGAACCACAGGGGGAGCTAAGGAAAAACTGTTTTTT CASRTTGGAKEKLFF
NA TRBJ1-6 TRBV4-2 TRBD1 TGTGCCAGCAGCCAAGCTAGCAGGGGGCCTTCACCCCTCCACTTT CASSQASRGPSPLHF
NA TRBJ2-1 TRBV5-1 NA TGCGCCAGCAGCTCGGCCTCGGCTAGACCTACCTCCTCCTACAATGAGCAGTTCTTC CASSSASARPTSSYNEQFF
once TRBJ1-5 TRBV3-1/TRBV3-2 NA TGTGCCAGCAGCCAAGGGTACGGTAGTTATCAGCCCCAGCATTTT CASSQGYGSYQPQHF
NA TRBJ1-1 TRBV4-3 NA TGCGCCAGCAGCCAAGATTATAGGCAGGCTTTCTTT CASSQDYRQAFF
NA TRBJ1-6 TRBV3-1/TRBV3-2 NA TGTGCCAGCAGCCACGGGGACCATAATTCACCCCTCCACTTT CASSHGDHNSPLHF
NA TRBJ1-1 TRBV6-5 NA TGTGCCAGCAGTTACGGATGGGGGAACACTGAAGCTTTCTTT CASSYGWGNTEAFF
NA TRBJ1-2 TRBV7-9 NA TGTGCCAGCAGCCTTACGGGGCTGAGGGACCCCCCCTATGGCTACACCTTC CASSLTGLRDPPYGYTF
NA TRBJ1-1 TRBV19 TRBD1 TGTGCCAGTAGCCTAAGCAGGACAGGGGGCCACACTGAAGCTTTCTTT CASSLSRTGGHTEAFF
NA TRBJ2-2 TRBV5-1 NA TGCGCCAGCAGCTTGGGGATATCGTCCAGGGCGAACACCGGGGAGCTGTTTTTT CASSLGISSRANTGELFF
NA TRBJ2-5 TRBV30 NA TGTGCCTGGATTGGAGAGGGGCAAGAGACCCAGTACTTC CAWIGEGQETQYF
once TRBJ1-1 TRBV19 NA TGTGCCAGTAGTATAGTTCCACTGAGAAACACTGAAGCTTTCTTT CASSIVPLRNTEAFF
NA TRBJ1-5 TRBV6-5 NA TGTGCCAGCGGGGCTTCACCCCTCGGTAAGCCCCAGCATTTT CASGASPLGKPQHF
NA TRBJ1-5 TRBV19 NA TGTGCCAGTAGACATACAACAGGGATACGAAATCAGCCCCAGCATTTT CASRHTTGIRNQPQHF
once TRBJ1-4 TRBV5-6 NA TGTGCCAGCAGCTTGGCCGCTGAAAAACTGTTTTTT CASSLAAEKLFF
NA TRBJ1-5 TRBV27 NA TGTGCCAGCAGTTTCAAGGGGGATCAGCCCCAGCATTTT CASSFKGDQPQHF
once TRBJ1-2 TRBV7-9 NA TGTGCCAGCAGCCCGGGGGGCCTACCCACCTATGGCTACACCTTC CASSPGGLPTYGYTF
NA TRBJ1-5 TRBV7-2 NA TGTGCCAGCAGCTACAGCTGGGGGAGCAATCAGCCCCAGCATTTT CASSYSWGSNQPQHF
NA TRBJ2-1 TRBV18 TRBD1 TGTGCCAGCTCAGGAGGGACAGGCCCCGTGCAGTTCTTC CASSGGTGPVQFF
NA TRBJ2-1 TRBV11-2 TRBD2 TGTGCCAGCAGCTTCCTGGGACTACACTACAATGAGCAGTTCTTC CASSFLGLHYNEQFF
NA TRBJ2-1 TRBV19 NA TGTGCCAGTAGTACCCAACTAGCCTCCAATGAGCAGTTCTTC CASSTQLASNEQFF
NA TRBJ1-5 TRBV19 NA TGTGCCAGTAGTCTTACAGGAGATAGCAATCAGCCCCAGCATTTT CASSLTGDSNQPQHF
NA TRBJ1-1 TRBV30 NA TGTGCCTCCACAAGGGGCACTGAAGCTTTCTTT CASTRGTEAFF
NA TRBJ2-7 TRBV28 TRBD2 TGTGCCAGCAGTGCTAGCGGGGGCCTCTCCTACGAGCAGTACTTC CASSASGGLSYEQYF
NA TRBJ2-1 TRBV18 TRBD1 TGTGCCAGCTCGCGGACAGGGGGTACATACAATGAGCAGTTCTTC CASSRTGGTYNEQFF
NA TRBJ2-2 TRBV10-3 NA TGTGCCATCAGGAGGGGGGGGCCAGACACCGGGGAGCTGTTTTTT CAIRRGGPDTGELFF
NA TRBJ1-6 TRBV27 NA TGTGCCAGCAGCAGGGGTAATTCACCCCTCCACTTT CASSRGNSPLHF